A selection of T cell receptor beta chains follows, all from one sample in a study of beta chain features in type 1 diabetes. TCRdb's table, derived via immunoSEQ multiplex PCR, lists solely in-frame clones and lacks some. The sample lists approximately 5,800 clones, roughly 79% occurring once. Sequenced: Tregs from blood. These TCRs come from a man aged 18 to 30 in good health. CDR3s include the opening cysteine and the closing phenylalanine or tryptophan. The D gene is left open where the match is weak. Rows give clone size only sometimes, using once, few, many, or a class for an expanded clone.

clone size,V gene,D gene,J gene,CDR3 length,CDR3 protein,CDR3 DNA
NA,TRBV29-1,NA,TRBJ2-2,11,CSVGLAGELFF,TGCAGCGTAGGACTCGCCGGGGAGCTGTTTTTT
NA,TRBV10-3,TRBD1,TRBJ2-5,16,CAISATGTGVGETQYF,TGTGCCATCAGTGCTACCGGGACAGGGGTGGGAGAGACCCAGTACTTC
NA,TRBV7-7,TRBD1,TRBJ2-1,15,CASSLGTGAINEQFF,TGTGCCAGCAGCTTAGGGACAGGGGCCATCAATGAGCAGTTCTTC
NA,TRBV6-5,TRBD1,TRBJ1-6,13,CASSGTGMLPLHF,TGTGCCAGCAGCGGGACAGGCATGTTACCCCTCCACTTT
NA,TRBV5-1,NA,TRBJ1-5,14,CASSLVQGGQPQHF,TGCGCCAGCAGCTTGGTTCAGGGCGGTCAGCCCCAGCATTTT
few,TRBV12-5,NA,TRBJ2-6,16,CASGPGSSGGANVLTF,TGTGCTAGTGGTCCGGGGAGTTCCGGTGGGGCCAACGTCCTGACTTTC
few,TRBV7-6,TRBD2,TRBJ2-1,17,CASSSLAGVNSYNEQFF,TGTGCCAGCAGCTCGCTAGCGGGGGTGAACTCCTACAATGAGCAGTTCTTC
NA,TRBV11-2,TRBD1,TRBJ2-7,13,CASSQGATLEQYF,TGTGCCAGCAGTCAGGGGGCAACCCTGGAGCAGTACTTC
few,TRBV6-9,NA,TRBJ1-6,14,CASSYVSDNSPLHF,TGTGCCAGCAGTTACGTGTCGGATAATTCACCCCTCCACTTT
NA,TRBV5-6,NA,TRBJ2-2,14,CASSIGQNTGELFF,TGTGCCAGCAGCATTGGACAGAACACCGGGGAGCTGTTTTTT
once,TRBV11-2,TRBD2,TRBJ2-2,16,CASSLVAGANTGELFF,TGTGCCAGCAGCTTAGTGGCGGGGGCGAACACCGGGGAGCTGTTTTTT
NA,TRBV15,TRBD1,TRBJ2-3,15,CATSRLLGQGDTQYF,TGTGCCACCAGCCGATTACTAGGACAGGGGGATACGCAGTATTTT
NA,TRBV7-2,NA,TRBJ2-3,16,CASSLTWSLSTDTQYF,TGTGCCAGCAGCTTAACTTGGTCTTTGAGCACAGATACGCAGTATTTT
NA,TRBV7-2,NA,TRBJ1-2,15,CASSPGGGGNYGYTF,TGTGCCAGCAGCCCCGGTGGGGGGGGCAATTATGGCTACACCTTC
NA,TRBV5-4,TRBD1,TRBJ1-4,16,CASSAGTANTNEKLFF,TGTGCCAGCAGCGCCGGGACAGCGAATACTAATGAAAAACTGTTTTTT
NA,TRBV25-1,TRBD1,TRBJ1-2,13,CASSRQGASGYTF,TGTGCCAGCAGTCGCCAGGGGGCGTCAGGCTACACCTTC
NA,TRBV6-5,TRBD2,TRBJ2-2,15,CASTKAGGVTGELFF,TGTGCCAGCACCAAAGCGGGGGGGGTCACCGGGGAGCTGTTTTTT
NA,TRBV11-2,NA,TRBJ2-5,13,CASSFEAVETQYF,TGTGCCAGCAGCTTTGAGGCAGTAGAGACCCAGTACTTC
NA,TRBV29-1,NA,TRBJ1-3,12,CSAQGTGNTIYF,TGCAGCGCGCAGGGAACTGGAAACACCATATATTTT
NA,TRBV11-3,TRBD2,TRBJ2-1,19,CASSLGSRGASGSYNEQFF,TGTGCCAGCAGCTTAGGTAGTCGTGGTGCTAGCGGCTCCTACAATGAGCAGTTCTTC
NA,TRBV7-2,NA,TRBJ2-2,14,CASSLDSLTGELFF,TGTGCCAGCAGCTTAGATTCCCTGACCGGGGAGCTGTTTTTT
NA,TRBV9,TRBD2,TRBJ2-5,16,CASSVASGGAIETQYF,TGTGCCAGCAGCGTAGCTAGCGGGGGGGCGATAGAGACCCAGTACTTC
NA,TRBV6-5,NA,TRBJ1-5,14,CASGRGAGNQPQHF,TGTGCCAGCGGACGTGGGGCCGGCAATCAGCCCCAGCATTTT
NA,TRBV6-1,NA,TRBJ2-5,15,CASSEESGRQETQYF,TGTGCCAGCAGTGAAGAGTCGGGTAGGCAAGAGACCCAGTACTTC
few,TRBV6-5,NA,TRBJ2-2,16,CASSYGGGSYPGELFF,TGTGCCAGCAGTTACGGGGGGGGCAGTTACCCCGGGGAGCTGTTTTTT
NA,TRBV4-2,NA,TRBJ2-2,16,CASSLRRGANTGELFF,TGTGCCAGCAGTCTGAGACGGGGGGCAAACACCGGGGAGCTGTTTTTT
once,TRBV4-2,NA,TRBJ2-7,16,CASSQDWAGSSNEQYF,TGTGCCAGCAGCCAAGATTGGGCAGGCAGTTCTAACGAGCAGTACTTC
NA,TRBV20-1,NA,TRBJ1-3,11,CSARQGNTIYF,TGCAGTGCTAGACAGGGAAACACCATATATTTT
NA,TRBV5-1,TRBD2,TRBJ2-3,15,CASSPLAGSTDTQYF,TGCGCCAGCAGTCCACTAGCGGGGTCCACAGATACGCAGTATTTT
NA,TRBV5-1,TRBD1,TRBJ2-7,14,CASSLWTGTYEQYF,TGCGCCAGCAGCCTGTGGACAGGGACCTACGAGCAGTACTTC
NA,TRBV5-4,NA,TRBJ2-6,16,CASSEEMTAGANVLTF,TGTGCCAGCAGCGAGGAGATGACAGCTGGGGCCAACGTCCTGACTTTC
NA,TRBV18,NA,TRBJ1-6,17,CASSPPRGGDYNSPLHF,TGTGCCAGCTCACCACCGAGGGGAGGCGATTATAATTCACCCCTCCACTTT